This T cell receptor beta chain was profiled in a study of blood T cells in healthy people across ages. About the study: About one barcoded beta molecule per two T cells was the capture yield of template switching.

The second PCR ran about 6 to 12 cycles with a sample-barcoded 5' primer and J-beta primers. Each cDNA molecule carried a tag from a template-switch adaptor that contained 12 random nucleotides. Every sample produced at least 2.5 million CDR3-containing paired-end reads. TCRdb reprocessed the 5' RACE reads with MiXCR, giving one entry per CDR3 protein. The sample has approximately 800,000 distinct CDR3 sequences; roughly 60% are singletons. With each sample, at least 6 micrograms of total RNA were extracted. This receptor was obtained from a man aged 30 to 45 in good health. Sequencing was performed on blood.

The CDR3 is CASSSVGGSYNGQYF. Written as DNA, the CDR3 is TGTGCCAGCTCATCGGTGGGGGGTTCCTACAATGGGCAGTACTTC. The chain couples TRBV18 to TRBJ2-7, with D possibly TRBD2 on 6 matching bases. V lost 5 bases and J lost 9, with 23 bases in between. This CDR3 has 15 amino acids. Germline loops: CDR1 KGHSH, CDR2 LQKENI.